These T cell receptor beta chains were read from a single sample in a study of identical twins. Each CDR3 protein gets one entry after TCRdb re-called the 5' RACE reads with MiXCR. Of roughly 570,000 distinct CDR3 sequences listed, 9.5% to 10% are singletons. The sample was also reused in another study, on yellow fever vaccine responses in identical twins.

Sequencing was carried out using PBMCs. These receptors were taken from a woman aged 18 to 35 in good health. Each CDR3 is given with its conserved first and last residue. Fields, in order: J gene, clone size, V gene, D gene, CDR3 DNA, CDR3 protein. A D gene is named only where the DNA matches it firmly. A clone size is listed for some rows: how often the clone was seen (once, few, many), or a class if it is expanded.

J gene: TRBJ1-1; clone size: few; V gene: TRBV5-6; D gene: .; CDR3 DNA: TGTGCCAGCAGCTTGGCCGGGGCGGCAGAAGCTTTCTTT; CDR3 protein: CASSLAGAAEAFF
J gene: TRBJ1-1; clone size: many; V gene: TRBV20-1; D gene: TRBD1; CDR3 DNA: TGCAGTGCTAGCCGGGGACAGGGTGTCACTGAAGCTTTCTTT; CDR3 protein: CSASRGQGVTEAFF
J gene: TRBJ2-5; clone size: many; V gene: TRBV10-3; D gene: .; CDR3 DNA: TGTGCCATCAGTGGAGGAGAGACCCAGTACTTC; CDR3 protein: CAISGGETQYF
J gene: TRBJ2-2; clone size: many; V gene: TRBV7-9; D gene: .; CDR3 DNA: TGTGCCGTCCCGCCAGATTCGAACACCGGGGAGCTGTTTTTT; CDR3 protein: CAVPPDSNTGELFF
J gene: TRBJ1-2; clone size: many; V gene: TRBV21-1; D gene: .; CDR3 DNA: TGTGCCAGCAGCAAAGGGCAAGGGTACTATGGCTACACCTTC; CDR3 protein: CASSKGQGYYGYTF
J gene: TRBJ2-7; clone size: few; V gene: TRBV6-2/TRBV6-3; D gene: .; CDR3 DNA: TGTGCCAGCAGCGGGACAAGTCTAAACGAGCAGTACTTC; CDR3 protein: CASSGTSLNEQYF
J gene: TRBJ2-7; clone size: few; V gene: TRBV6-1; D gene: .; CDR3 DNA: TGTGCCAGTGACCTCACAGGTATCCCCTACGAGCAGTACTTC; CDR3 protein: CASDLTGIPYEQYF
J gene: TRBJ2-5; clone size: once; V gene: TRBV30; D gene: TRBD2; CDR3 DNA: TGTGCCTGGAGTGCAATGTCCGGGACTAGTGTTCAGACCCAGTACTTC; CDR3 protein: CAWSAMSGTSVQTQYF
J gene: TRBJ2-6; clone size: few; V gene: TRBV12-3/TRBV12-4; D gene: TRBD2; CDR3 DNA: TGTGCCAGCGCGGGGAGGGATGGGGCCAACGTCCTGACTTTC; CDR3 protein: CASAGRDGANVLTF
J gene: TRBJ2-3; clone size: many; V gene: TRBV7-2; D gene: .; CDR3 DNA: TGTGCCAGCAGGGCAGGGGCAGATACGCAGTATTTT; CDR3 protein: CASRAGADTQYF
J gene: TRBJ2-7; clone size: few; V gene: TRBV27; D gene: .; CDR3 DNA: TGTGCCAGCATGGGGGCGTCGAGGGAGCAGTACTTC; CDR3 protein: CASMGASREQYF
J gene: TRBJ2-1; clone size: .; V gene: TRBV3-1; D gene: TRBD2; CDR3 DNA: TGTGCCAGCACCACTAGCGGGAGGGGGTACAATGAGCAGTTCTTC; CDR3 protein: CASTTSGRGYNEQFF
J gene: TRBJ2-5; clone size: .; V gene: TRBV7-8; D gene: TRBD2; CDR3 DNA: TGTGCCAGCAGCTTACTAGCGGGAGCGGATGAGACCCAGTACTTC; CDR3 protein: CASSLLAGADETQYF
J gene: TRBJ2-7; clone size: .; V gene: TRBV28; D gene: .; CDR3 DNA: TGTGCCAGCAGTTGGGTCGGGGGACCTACCTACGAGCAGTACTTC; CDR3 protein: CASSWVGGPTYEQYF
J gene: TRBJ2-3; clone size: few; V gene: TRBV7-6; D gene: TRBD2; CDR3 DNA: TGTGCCAGCAGCTTAACGGACTCTAGCGGGGTTGAAGGCACAGATACGCAGTATTTT; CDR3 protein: CASSLTDSSGVEGTDTQYF
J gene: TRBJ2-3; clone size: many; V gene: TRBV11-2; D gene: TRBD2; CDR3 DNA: TGTGCCAGCAGCTTCCCGACTAGCGGGAGAACAGATACGCAGTATTTT; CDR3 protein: CASSFPTSGRTDTQYF
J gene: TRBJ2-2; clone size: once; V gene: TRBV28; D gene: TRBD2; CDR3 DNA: TGTGCCAGCAGTTTCCCAGCGGGATCAGGGACCGGGGAGCTGTTTTTT; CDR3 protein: CASSFPAGSGTGELFF
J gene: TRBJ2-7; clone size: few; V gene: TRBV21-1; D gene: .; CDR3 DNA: TGTGCCAGCCCCTGGGGGCAGTACTTC; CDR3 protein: CASPWGQYF
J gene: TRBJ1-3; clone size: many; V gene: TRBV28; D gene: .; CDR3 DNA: TGTGCCGGCGGGGGCGACCGGGCTGGAAACACCATATATTTT; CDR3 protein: CAGGGDRAGNTIYF
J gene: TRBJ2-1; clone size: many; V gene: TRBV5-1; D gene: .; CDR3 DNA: TGCGCCAGCAGCGGGGGCAGGGGAGAGCAGTTCTTC; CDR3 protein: CASSGGRGEQFF
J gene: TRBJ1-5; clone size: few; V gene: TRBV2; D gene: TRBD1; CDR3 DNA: TGTGCCAGCGACAGGGGGCTTGATCAGCCCCAGCATTTT; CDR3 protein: CASDRGLDQPQHF
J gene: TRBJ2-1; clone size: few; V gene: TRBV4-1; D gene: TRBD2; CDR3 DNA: TGCGCCAGCAGCAAGACTAGCGGGAGAAGCTACAATGAGCAGTTCTTC; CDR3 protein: CASSKTSGRSYNEQFF
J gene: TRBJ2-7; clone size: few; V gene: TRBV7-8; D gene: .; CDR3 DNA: TGTGCCAGCAGCTTGGCAACAAAAGCCTACGAGCAGTACTTC; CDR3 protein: CASSLATKAYEQYF
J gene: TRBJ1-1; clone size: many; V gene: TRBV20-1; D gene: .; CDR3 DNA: TGCAGTGCTAAGGGAGGGGAAAGTGACACTGAAGCTTTCTTT; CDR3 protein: CSAKGGESDTEAFF
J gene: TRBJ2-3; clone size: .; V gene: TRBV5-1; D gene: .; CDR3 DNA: TGCGCCAGCAGCTCCGGACTCCCGGGAGATACGCAGTATTTT; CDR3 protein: CASSSGLPGDTQYF
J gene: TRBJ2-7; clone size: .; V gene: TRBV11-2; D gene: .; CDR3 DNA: TGTGCCAGCAGCTTTAGGTATGGGTACGAGCAGTACTTC; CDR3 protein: CASSFRYGYEQYF
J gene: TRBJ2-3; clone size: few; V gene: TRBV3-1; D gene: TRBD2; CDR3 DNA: TGTGCCAGCAGCCAAGATTTGCAGCGGGGGATCACGCAGTATTTT; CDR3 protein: CASSQDLQRGITQYF
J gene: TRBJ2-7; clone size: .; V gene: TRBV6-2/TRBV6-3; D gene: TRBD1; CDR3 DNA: TGTGCCAGCAGTATTGGGACAGGGATCGAGCAGTACTTC; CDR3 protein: CASSIGTGIEQYF
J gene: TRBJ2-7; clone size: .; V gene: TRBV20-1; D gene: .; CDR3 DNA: TGCAGTGTTTGGGGTCCGGCTTCGGGCTTGGGCCGGACCTACGAGCAGTACTTC; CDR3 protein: CSVWGPASGLGRTYEQYF
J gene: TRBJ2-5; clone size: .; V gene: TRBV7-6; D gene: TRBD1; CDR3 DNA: TGTGCCAGCAGCCAACGCACAGGGGTGAAAGTTTGGGACCAAGAGACCCAGTACTTC; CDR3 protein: CASSQRTGVKVWDQETQYF
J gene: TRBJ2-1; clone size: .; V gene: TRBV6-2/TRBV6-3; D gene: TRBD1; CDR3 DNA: TGTGCCAGGGACAGGAGAGAAGATTACAATGAGCAGTTCTTC; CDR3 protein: CARDRREDYNEQFF
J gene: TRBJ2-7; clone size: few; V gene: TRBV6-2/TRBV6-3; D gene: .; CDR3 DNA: TGTGCCAGCAGTTACTCGGACCCCTACGAGCAGTACTTC; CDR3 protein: CASSYSDPYEQYF
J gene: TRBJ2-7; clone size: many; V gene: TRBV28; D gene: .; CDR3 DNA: TGTGCCAGCAGTAAGGACAGTTGGGAGCAGTACTTC; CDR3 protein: CASSKDSWEQYF
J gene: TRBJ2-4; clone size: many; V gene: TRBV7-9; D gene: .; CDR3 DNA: TGTGCCAGCAGCCTCCGCGGGCTAGCTAAAAACATTCAGTACTTC; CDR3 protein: CASSLRGLAKNIQYF
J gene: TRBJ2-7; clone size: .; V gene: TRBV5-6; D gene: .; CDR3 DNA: TGTGCCAGCAGCTTGGGAGGGGGAAGGACCTACGAGCAGTACTTC; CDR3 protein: CASSLGGGRTYEQYF
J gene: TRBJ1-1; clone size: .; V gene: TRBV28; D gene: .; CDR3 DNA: TGTGCCAGCAGTACTTTTCCCACTGAAGCTTTCTTT; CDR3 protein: CASSTFPTEAFF
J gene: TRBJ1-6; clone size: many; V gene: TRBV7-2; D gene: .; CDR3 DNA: TGTGCCAGCAGCTTAGCTGCCCATAATTCACCCCTCCACTTT; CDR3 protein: CASSLAAHNSPLHF
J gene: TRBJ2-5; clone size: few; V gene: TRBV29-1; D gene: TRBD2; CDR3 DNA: TGCAGCTCCAGCGGGACGCCGACCCACCCAGGGGAGACCCAGTACTTC; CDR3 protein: CSSSGTPTHPGETQYF
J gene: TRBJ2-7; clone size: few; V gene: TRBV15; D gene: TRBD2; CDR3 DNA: TGTGCCACCAGTCCTGGGGGGGGAGGGGACTACGAGCAGTACTTC; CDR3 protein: CATSPGGGGDYEQYF
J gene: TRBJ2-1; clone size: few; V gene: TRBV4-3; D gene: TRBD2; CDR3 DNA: TGCGCCAGCAGCCAAGGGACTAGCGATGAGCAGTTCTTC; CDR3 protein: CASSQGTSDEQFF
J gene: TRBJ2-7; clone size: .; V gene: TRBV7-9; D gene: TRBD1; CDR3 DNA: TGTGCCAGCAGCCATCCCACAGGGGCCTCCTACGAGCAGTACTTC; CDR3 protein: CASSHPTGASYEQYF
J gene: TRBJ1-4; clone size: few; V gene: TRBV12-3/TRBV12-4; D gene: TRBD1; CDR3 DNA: TGTGCCAGCAACATGGGACAGCTTAATGAAAAACTGTTTTTT; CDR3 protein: CASNMGQLNEKLFF
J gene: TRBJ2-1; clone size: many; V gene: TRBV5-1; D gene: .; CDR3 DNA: TGCGCCAGCAGCTTGTATGGCGGAAACAATGAGCAGTTCTTC; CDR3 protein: CASSLYGGNNEQFF
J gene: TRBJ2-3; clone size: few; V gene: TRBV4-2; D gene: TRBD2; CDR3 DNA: TGTGCCAGCAGCCAAGGGACTAGCGGGGTCACAGATACGCAGTATTTT; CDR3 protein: CASSQGTSGVTDTQYF
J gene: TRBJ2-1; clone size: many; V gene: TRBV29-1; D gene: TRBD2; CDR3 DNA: TGCAGCGTTTCTCTAGCGGGGAACTACAATGAGCAGTTCTTC; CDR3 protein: CSVSLAGNYNEQFF
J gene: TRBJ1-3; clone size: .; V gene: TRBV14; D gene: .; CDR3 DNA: TGTGCCAGCAGCATCAGTGAGACTGGAAACACCATATATTTT; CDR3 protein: CASSISETGNTIYF
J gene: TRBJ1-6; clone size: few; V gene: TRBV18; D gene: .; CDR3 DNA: TGTGCCAGCTCACCAGGAAGCGGGGGCGTTAATTCACCCCTCCACTTT; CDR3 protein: CASSPGSGGVNSPLHF
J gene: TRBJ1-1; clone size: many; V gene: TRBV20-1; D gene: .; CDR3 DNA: TGCAGTGCCAAGACATTACAGAACACTGAAGCTTTCTTT; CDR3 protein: CSAKTLQNTEAFF
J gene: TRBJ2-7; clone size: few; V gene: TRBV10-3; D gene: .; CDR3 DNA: TGTGCCATCAGTGATCATCCGGGTAGATACGAGCAGTACTTC; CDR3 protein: CAISDHPGRYEQYF
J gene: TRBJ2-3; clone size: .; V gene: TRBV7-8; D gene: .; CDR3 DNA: TGTGCCAGCAGGGAATCCGGTGGAACAGATACGCAGTATTTT; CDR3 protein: CASRESGGTDTQYF
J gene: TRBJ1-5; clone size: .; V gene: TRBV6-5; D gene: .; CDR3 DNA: TGTGCCAGCAGTAACCTCGCCCCGGGCCAGCCCCAGCATTTT; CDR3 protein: CASSNLAPGQPQHF